This entry lists 21 T cell receptor beta chains sequenced from one sample in a study of cytomegalovirus exposure and HLA in healthy donors. PCR was performed using 60 Vbeta and 13 Jbeta primers. Here immunoSEQ multiplex PCR was the method, and the copy in TCRdb shows in-frame clones only, minus some. The data contain some 97,000 clones, 75% to 85% of them singletons. What was sequenced was PBMCs. The receptors shown here come from a woman aged 18-30 years in good health and CMV-seronegative.

The CDR3 DNA follows: TGTGCCTGGAGTCGGCGGTGGGGAGAGCATGGCTACACCTTC. It is translated as CAWSRRWGEHGYTF. The chain joins TRBV30 to TRBJ1-2; D is undetermined. This CDR3 has 14 amino acids. Trimming removed 2 bases at V and 6 bases at J, with 16 bases between. Germline V gene data show CDR1 as GTSNPN and CDR2 as SVGIG (reference sequence).

This chain uses TRBV1 with TRBJ2-5; the D call in the table, TRBD2, was not verified against the DNA. TRBV1 is designated a pseudogene. The CDR3 contains 16 residues. CDR3 bases: TGCACCAGCAGCCACAGGACTAGCGGGGAGGAGAAGACCCAGTACTTC. It codes for CTSSHRTSGEEKTQYF.

DNA for the CDR3: TGTGCCAGCAGCCCCGATGCTCCCGGGAGTAGGGTGTTCTTC. Protein: CASSPDAPGSRVFF. This rearrangement joins TRBV9 to TRBJ2-1, with a weak D call TRBD2 (6 bases). V lost 4 bases to trimming and J lost 15 bases, with 23 bases between them. The CDR3 runs to 14 residues. From germline, CDR1 is SGDLS and CDR2 YYNGEE.

The V call is TRBV6-6, the J call TRBJ2-1; TRBD1 matches 9 bases. This CDR3 is 14 amino acids long. With 7 bases clipped from V and 8 bases from J, the junction kept 9 bases outside the gene matches. From germline, CDR1 is MNHNY and CDR2 SVGAGI (reference sequence). CDR3 sequence: CASTGGTGYHEQFF. The CDR3 DNA sequence: TGTGCCAGCACCGGCGGGACAGGGTATCATGAGCAGTTCTTC.

The chain is built from TRBV9 and TRBJ2-5; 7 nucleotides line up with TRBD1. This CDR3 spans 13 amino acids. Unmatched junction bases numbered 0, after V lost 0 bases and J lost 4 bases. The germline gives CDR1 SGDLS, CDR2 YYNGEE. The CDR3 is CASSVDRGETQYF. DNA of the CDR3: TGTGCCAGCAGCGTAGACAGGGGAGAGACCCAGTACTTC.

The V and J genes are TRBV6-5 and TRBJ1-1, with TRBD1 as a possible D gene (5 bases). Trimming took off 2 bases at V and 7 bases at J, with 5 bases between the two ends. The CDR3 contains 11 residues. The germline CDR1 and CDR2 sequences are MNHEY and SVGAGI. Here the CDR3 reads CASSYDSEAFF. CDR3 sequence (DNA): TGTGCCAGCAGTTACGACAGTGAAGCTTTCTTT.

The V gene is TRBV9, the J gene TRBJ2-5, with 8 nucleotides matching TRBD2. The CDR3 is made up of 14 amino acids. Germline V gives CDR1 SGDLS, CDR2 YYNGEE. V was clipped by 6 bases and J by 5 bases; unmatched bases: 9. For the CDR3, the DNA is TGTGCCAGCAATGGCGGGAGGAATGGTGAGACCCAGTACTTC. Translation gives CASNGGRNGETQYF. Supplemented by reference TRBV9 and TRBJ2-5, the full variable domain reads DSGVTQTPKHLITATGQRVTLRCSPRSGDLSVYWYQQSLDQGLQFLIQYYNGEERAKGNILERFSAQQFPDLHSELNLSSLELGDSALYFCASNGGRNGETQYFGPGTRLLVL.

The chain couples TRBV7-2 to TRBJ2-7, with 8 bases identical to TRBD2. J was trimmed by 1 base and V by 0 bases; bases with no gene match: 5. Per the germline V gene, CDR1 is SGHTA and CDR2 is FQGNSA. This CDR3 comprises 16 residues. The CDR3 DNA reads as TGTGCCAGCAGCTTAGCGATCGGGGGGGGGTCCTACGAGCAGTACTTC. Encoded protein: CASSLAIGGGSYEQYF.

This chain connects TRBV5-1 to TRBJ1-3, with 7 positions matching TRBD1. J lost 0 bases, V lost 2 bases, and 5 bases had no gene match. The CDR3 has 16 residues. The germline V gene has CDR1 SGHRS and CDR2 YFSETQ. The DNA for the CDR3 is TGCGCCAGCAGCTTTGGGGACAGCATCTCTGGAAACACCATATATTTT. This codes for CASSFGDSISGNTIYF.

The rearrangement links TRBV25-1 to TRBJ2-1; the D gene is possibly TRBD2 (6 bases). The germline V gene encodes CDR1 MGHDK and CDR2 SYGVNS. The ends were cut back, 4 bases at V and 5 bases at J, with 12 bases in the middle. CDR3 length: 14 amino acids. The CDR3 nucleotides are TGTGCCAGCAGTGCCACCGGGAGAAACAATGAGCAGTTCTTC. Amino acids: CASSATGRNNEQFF.

This chain uses TRBV6-6 with TRBJ2-7; possibly TRBD2 for D (6 bases). This CDR3 region has 15 residues. V lost 6 bases and J lost 3, with 18 bases in between. Germline V lookup: CDR1 MNHNY, CDR2 SVGAGI (reference sequence). The CDR3, as DNA: TGTGCCAGCAGCTACCTCCCGGGACTTCACTACGAGCAGTACTTC. Its protein product is CASSYLPGLHYEQYF.

This chain connects TRBV9 to TRBJ1-6, with TRBD1 as a possible D gene (6 bases). Looked up from germline, CDR1 is SGDLS and CDR2 is YYNGEE. The CDR3 consists of 15 residues. Deletions cut 0 bases from V and 10 bases from J, with 14 bases between. The CDR3 DNA is TGTGCCAGCAGCGTAGCCAGGGCAGGGGAATCACCCCTCCACTTT. Translation gives CASSVARAGESPLHF.

The chain is built from TRBV28 and TRBJ2-6; 7 bases are a match to TRBD1. V lost 7 bases, J lost 0 bases, and 3 bases stayed unmatched. The CDR3 spans 15 residues. CDR1 is MDHEN and CDR2 is SYDVKM in the germline V gene. DNA for the CDR3: TGTGCCAGCACCCAGGGGGTCTCTGGGGCCAACGTCCTGACTTTC. Protein: CASTQGVSGANVLTF.

The chain links TRBV28 to TRBJ1-1; 7 positions match TRBD1. Trimming took 10 bases from V and 9 from J; bases not matched to a gene: 14. The CDR3 sequence is 13 residues long. Germline-derived CDR1 and CDR2 are MDHEN and SYDVKM. The DNA for the CDR3 is TGTGCCATTAGGGTGGCAGGGGGATTTAAAGCTTTCTTT. Residues: CAIRVAGGFKAFF.

The chain uses TRBV4-1 and TRBJ2-1; unclear D gene. Germline V gene sequence: CDR1 MGHRA, CDR2 YSYEKL. The CDR3 loop spans 16 amino acids. Trimming pared 1 base from V and 3 bases from J, leaving 13 bases between. This CDR3 reads CASSQVRIVYYNEQFF. The CDR3 DNA reads TGCGCCAGCAGCCAAGTAAGAATAGTTTACTACAATGAGCAGTTCTTC.

The chain uses TRBV9 and TRBJ2-1, with D tentatively TRBD2 (5 bases). Germline V lookup: CDR1 SGDLS, CDR2 YYNGEE. The CDR3 sequence is 12 residues long. Between the trimmed V and J ends, which lost 4 bases and 12 bases, there was a span of 14 bases. Written as DNA, the CDR3 is TGTGCCAGCAGCCTAGGACGGGAAGGGCAGTTCTTC. Translated, it gives CASSLGREGQFF. Combining the CDR3 with reference TRBV9 and TRBJ2-1 gives the whole variable domain DSGVTQTPKHLITATGQRVTLRCSPRSGDLSVYWYQQSLDQGLQFLIQYYNGEERAKGNILERFSAQQFPDLHSELNLSSLELGDSALYFCASSLGREGQFFGPGTRLTVL.

CDR3 amino acids: CASSSRPGTYEQYF. Here the CDR3 DNA reads TGTGCCAGCAGCTCCCGCCCGGGGACATACGAGCAGTACTTC. This rearrangement joins TRBV7-8 to TRBJ2-7, with D possibly TRBD1 on 6 matching bases. Trimming stripped 4 bases from V and 4 bases from J, with 14 bases between. This CDR3 is built from 14 residues. Germline CDR1 reads SGHVS; CDR2 reads FQNEAQ.

In this sample, this clone turned up once. This chain joins TRBV5-1 and TRBJ2-7; TRBD1 agrees at 10 bases. CDR3 length: 15 residues. The J segment lost 3 bases and the V segment lost 4 bases, leaving 7 bases of the junction unmatched. Germline V gene data show CDR1 as SGHRS and CDR2 as YFSETQ. For the CDR3, the DNA is TGCGCCAGCAGCACATCCGGGACAGGGGTCTACGAGCAGTACTTC. Translated, it gives CASSTSGTGVYEQYF.

The rearrangement uses TRBV27 and TRBJ1-2; 7 bases align to TRBD1. The CDR3 is made up of 15 amino acids. Germline CDR1 reads MNHEY; CDR2 reads SMNVEV (reference sequence). After removal of 1 base from V and 1 base from J, the junction contained 3 bases not matched to a gene. CDR3 residues: CASSLFWDSNYGYTF. The DNA of the CDR3 is TGTGCCAGCAGTTTATTTTGGGACAGTAACTATGGCTACACCTTC.

This rearrangement joins TRBV6-5 to TRBJ2-5; tentatively, D is TRBD2 (5 bases). The germline V gene has CDR1 MNHEY and CDR2 SVGAGI. Trimming left V 4 bases short and J 4 bases short, with 16 bases between. This CDR3 has 15 residues. As DNA, the CDR3 is TGTGCCAGCAGTTTCCGGGGTGTTGAGGGAGAGACCCAGTACTTC. This gives the protein CASSFRGVEGETQYF.

The J gene is TRBJ2-7, the V gene TRBV7-8; perhaps TRBD1 as D (6 bases). The germline V gene encodes CDR1 SGHVS and CDR2 FQNEAQ. V shed 2 bases and J shed 0 bases, with 11 bases lying between them. The CDR3 covers 15 residues. The CDR3 sequence: CASSLRGTSSYEQYF. CDR3 DNA: TGTGCCAGCAGCTTAAGGGGGACCAGCTCCTACGAGCAGTACTTC.